Sequencing of this TCR beta chain was carried out in a study of cytomegalovirus exposure and HLA in healthy donors. Some clones are missing from TCRdb's copy, which holds only in-frame ones; the method was immunoSEQ multiplex PCR. The table shows more than 300,000 clones, with more than 80% occurring only once. With V trimmed by 2 bases and J by 6 bases, 0 bases remained unmatched. The CDR3 extends over 13 amino acids. From germline, CDR1 is MNHEY and CDR2 SMNVEV (reference sequence). This receptor was obtained from a young woman in good health and CMV-seronegative. The chain is built from TRBV27 and TRBJ2-7; 11 bases fit TRBD1. The specimen sequenced was PBMCs. The chain's CDR3 is CASSLGTGGEQYF. The CDR3 DNA reads as TGTGCCAGCAGTTTAGGGACAGGGGGCGAGCAGTACTTC.